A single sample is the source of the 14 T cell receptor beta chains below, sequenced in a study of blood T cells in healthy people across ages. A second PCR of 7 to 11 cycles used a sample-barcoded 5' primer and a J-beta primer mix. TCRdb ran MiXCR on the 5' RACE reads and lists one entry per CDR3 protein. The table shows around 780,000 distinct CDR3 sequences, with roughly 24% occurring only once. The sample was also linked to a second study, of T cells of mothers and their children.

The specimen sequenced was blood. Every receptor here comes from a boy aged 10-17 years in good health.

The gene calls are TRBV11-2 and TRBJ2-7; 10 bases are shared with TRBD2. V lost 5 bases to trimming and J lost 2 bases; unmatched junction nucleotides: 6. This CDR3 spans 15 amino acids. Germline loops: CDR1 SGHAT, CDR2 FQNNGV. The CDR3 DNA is TGTGCCAGCAGCCGGGGACTAGCGAAGCCCTACGAGCAGTACTTC. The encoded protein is CASSRGLAKPYEQYF.

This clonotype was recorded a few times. The CDR3 DNA reads as TGTGCCAGCACCGCTTTGAGAGAAAAACTGTTTTTT. This encodes CASTALREKLFF. The chain joins TRBV7-2 to TRBJ1-4; no firm D call. This CDR3 is 12 amino acids long. Germline V lookup: CDR1 SGHTA, CDR2 FQGNSA. Trimming left V 7 bases short and J 8 bases short, with 11 bases between.

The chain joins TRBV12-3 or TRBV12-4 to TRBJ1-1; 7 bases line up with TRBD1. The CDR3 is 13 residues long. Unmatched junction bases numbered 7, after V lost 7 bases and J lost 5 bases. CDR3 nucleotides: TGTGCCAGCATCAGGGGGGGCAAAACTGAAGCTTTCTTT. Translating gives CASIRGGKTEAFF.

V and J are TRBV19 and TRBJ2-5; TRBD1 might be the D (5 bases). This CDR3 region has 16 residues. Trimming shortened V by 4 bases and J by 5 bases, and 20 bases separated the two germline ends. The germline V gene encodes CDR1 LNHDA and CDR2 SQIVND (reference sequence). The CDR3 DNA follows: TGTGCCAGTAGTAACGACGACAGTCCGAAGGGGGAGACCCAGTACTTC. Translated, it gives CASSNDDSPKGETQYF.

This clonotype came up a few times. CDR3 sequence (DNA): TGTGCCAGCAGTGCGGGCAGGCTACTAGCCAAAAACATTCAGTACTTC. It yields the protein CASSAGRLLAKNIQYF. The V call is TRBV2, the J call TRBJ2-4, with D hard to call. This CDR3 spans 16 amino acids. The germline V gene has CDR1 SNHLY and CDR2 FYNNEI. The ends were cut back, 4 bases at V and 0 bases at J, with 13 bases in the middle.

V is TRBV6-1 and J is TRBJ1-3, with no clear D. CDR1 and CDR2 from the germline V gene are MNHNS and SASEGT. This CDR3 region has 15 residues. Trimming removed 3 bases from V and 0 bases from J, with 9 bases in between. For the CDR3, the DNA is TGTGCCAGCAGTGATACCGCTTACTCTGGAAACACCATATATTTT. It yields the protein CASSDTAYSGNTIYF.

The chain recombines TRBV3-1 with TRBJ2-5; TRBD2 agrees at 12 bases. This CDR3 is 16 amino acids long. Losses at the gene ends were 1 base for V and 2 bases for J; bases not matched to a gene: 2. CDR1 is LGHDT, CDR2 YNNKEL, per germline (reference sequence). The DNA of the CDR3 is TGTGCCAGCAGCCAAGTAGGACTAGCGGGGCAAGAGACCCAGTACTTC. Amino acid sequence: CASSQVGLAGQETQYF.

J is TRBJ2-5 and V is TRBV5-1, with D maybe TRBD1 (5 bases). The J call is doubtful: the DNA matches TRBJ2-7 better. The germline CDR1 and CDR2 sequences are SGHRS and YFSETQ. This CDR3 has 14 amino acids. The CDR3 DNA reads TGCGCCAGCAGCCCACGTGGGGCTGCGCACGAGCAGTACTTC. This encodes CASSPRGAAHEQYF.

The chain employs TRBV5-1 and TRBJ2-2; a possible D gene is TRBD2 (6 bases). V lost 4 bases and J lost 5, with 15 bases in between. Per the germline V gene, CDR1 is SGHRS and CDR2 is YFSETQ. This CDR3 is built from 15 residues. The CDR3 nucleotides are TGCGCCAGCAGCCCGCAGCCCGGGAGTACCGGGGAGCTGTTTTTT. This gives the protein CASSPQPGSTGELFF. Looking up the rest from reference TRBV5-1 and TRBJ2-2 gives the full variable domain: KAGVTQTPRYLIKTRGQQVTLSCSPISGHRSVSWYQQTPGQGLQFLFEYFSETQRNKGNFPGRFSGRQFSNSRSEMNVSTLELGDSALYLCASSPQPGSTGELFFGEGSRLTVL.

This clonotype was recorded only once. CDR3: CASSLATGGNYGYTF. Written as DNA, the CDR3 is TGTGCCAGCAGCTTAGCGACAGGGGGCAACTATGGCTACACCTTC. This chain uses TRBV7-2 with TRBJ1-2, with 10 positions matching TRBD1. From germline, CDR1 is SGHTA and CDR2 FQGNSA. The CDR3 spans 15 residues. V lost 0 bases, J lost 2 bases, and 0 bases stayed unmatched. Based on the CDR3 plus reference TRBV7-2 and TRBJ1-2, the full variable domain is GAGVSQSPSNKVTEKGKDVELRCDPISGHTALYWYRQSLGQGLEFLIYFQGNSAPDKSGLPSDRFSAERTGGSVSTLTIQRTQQEDSAVYLCASSLATGGNYGYTFGSGTRLTVV.

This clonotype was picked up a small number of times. Here the CDR3 reads CASSLRQGSGYTF. The CDR3 DNA is TGTGCCAGCAGCTTAAGGCAGGGGAGCGGCTACACCTTC. The chain joins TRBV7-3 to TRBJ1-2, with D maybe TRBD1 (6 bases). The CDR3 is made up of 13 amino acids. Germline V gene lookup returns CDR1 SGHTA and CDR2 FQGTGA. Deletions cut 1 base from V and 8 bases from J, with 11 bases between.

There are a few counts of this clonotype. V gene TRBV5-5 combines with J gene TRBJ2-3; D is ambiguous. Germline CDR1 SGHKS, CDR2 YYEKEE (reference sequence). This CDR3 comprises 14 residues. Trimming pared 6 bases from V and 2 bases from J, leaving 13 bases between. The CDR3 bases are TGTGCCAGCACCTCCCTCGGCCTCACAGATACGCAGTATTTT. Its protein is CASTSLGLTDTQYF.

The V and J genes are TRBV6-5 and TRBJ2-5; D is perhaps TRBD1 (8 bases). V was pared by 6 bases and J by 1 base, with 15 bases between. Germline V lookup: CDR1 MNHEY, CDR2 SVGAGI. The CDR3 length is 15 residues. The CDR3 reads CASRRTGRGQETQYF. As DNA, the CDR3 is TGTGCCAGCAGACGGACAGGGAGGGGCCAAGAGACCCAGTACTTC.

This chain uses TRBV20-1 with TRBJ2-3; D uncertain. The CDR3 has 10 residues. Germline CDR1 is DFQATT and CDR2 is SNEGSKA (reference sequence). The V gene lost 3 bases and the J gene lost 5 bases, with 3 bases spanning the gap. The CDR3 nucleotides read TGCAGTGCTAGTCAAGATACGCAGTATTTT. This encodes CSASQDTQYF.